What follows describes a single T cell receptor (beta chain). What it binds is not known. The data stem from a study of T cell repertoires in cytomegalovirus infection. Findings and limits, study-wide: Individuals carrying CMV plus the relevant HLA were identified by cumulative frequency of public TCR beta families. The response measured ex vivo was dominated by TCR beta clonotypes (HLA-C-restricted and CMV-specific).

The CDR3 is 12 residues long. V lost 10 bases and J 7 bases, leaving 13 bases between the germline ends. In germline, CDR1 is KGHDR, CDR2 SFDVKD. TCRdb recomputed calls from the reads with MiXCR, one row per CDR3 protein. This table has 350,000 to 550,000 distinct CDR3 sequences, approximately 31% appearing once. The chain uses TRBV24-1 and TRBJ2-1; unclear D gene. Sequenced material: PBMCs. The TCR comes from a human donor in good health (CMV status not recorded). Some clones in this sample may be carry-over from other donors' samples. DNA of the CDR3: TGTGCCACTTCCGCCTCTAGAAATGAGCAGTTCTTC. Residues: CATSASRNEQFF.